Listed below are T cell receptor beta chains from one sample, sequenced in a study of CD8+CD57+ T cells in acquired aplastic anemia. TCRdb used MiXCR to reprocess the reads, holding one entry per CDR3 protein. The sample holds roughly 250,000 distinct CDR3 sequences, around 82% seen once. Input material: sorted CD4+, CD8+, or CD8+CD57+ T cells (not recorded which) from PBMCs. The receptors shown here come from a human donor with aplastic anemia. The CDR3 runs from the conserved cysteine through the conserved F or W. A D gene is named only where the DNA matches it firmly. For some rows the clone size is stated as once, few or many, or as a class when expanded; others skip it.

J gene: TRBJ1-2
clone size: .
D gene: .
V gene: TRBV7-9
CDR3 DNA: TGTGCCAGCAGCTTAGCGGGAGGTCCCGAGGCGCAGTCTTTC
CDR3 protein: CASSLAGGPEAQSF

J gene: TRBJ2-4
clone size: .
D gene: .
V gene: TRBV2
CDR3 DNA: TGTGCCAGCGGGGACGGTGGGACCAATAAGCACTTC
CDR3 protein: CASGDGGTNKHF

J gene: TRBJ1-1
clone size: .
D gene: .
V gene: TRBV20-1
CDR3 DNA: TGCACTATTAGCAGGGTCGCTGCAGCTTTCTTT
CDR3 protein: CTISRVAAAFF

J gene: TRBJ2-7
clone size: .
D gene: .
V gene: TRBV5-1
CDR3 DNA: TGCGCCAGCAGCTTGGAATTCTACGGGAACGAGCAGTACTTC
CDR3 protein: CASSLEFYGNEQYF

J gene: TRBJ2-1
clone size: .
D gene: .
V gene: TRBV20-1
CDR3 DNA: TGCAGTGCTACAATCGGAGACACTTCCTACAATGAGCAGTTCTTC
CDR3 protein: CSATIGDTSYNEQFF

J gene: TRBJ2-1
clone size: .
D gene: .
V gene: TRBV7-2
CDR3 DNA: TGTGCCAGCAGCTCCGAAGCGGACGGGCATAGGGAGCAGTTCTTC
CDR3 protein: CASSSEADGHREQFF

J gene: TRBJ2-1
clone size: few
D gene: TRBD2
V gene: TRBV20-1
CDR3 DNA: TGCAGTGCTAGAGATCTCGGGGGGGTAATGGCGGGTGAGCAGTTCTTC
CDR3 protein: CSARDLGGVMAGEQFF

J gene: TRBJ2-3
clone size: once
D gene: .
V gene: TRBV13
CDR3 DNA: TGTGCCAGCAGCTCACGGGAAGGCGGGATAGATACGCAGTATTTT
CDR3 protein: CASSSREGGIDTQYF

J gene: TRBJ1-1
clone size: .
D gene: .
V gene: TRBV7-9
CDR3 DNA: TGTGCCAGCAGCTTGGACATGGGAGGGCCTACTAGCAGTTTCTTT
CDR3 protein: CASSLDMGGPTSSFF

J gene: TRBJ2-3
clone size: .
D gene: .
V gene: TRBV9
CDR3 DNA: TGTGCCAGCAGGGACGGGGGAACGGACACGAAGAATTTT
CDR3 protein: CASRDGGTDTKNF

J gene: TRBJ1-1
clone size: .
D gene: .
V gene: TRBV7-4
CDR3 DNA: TGTGCCAGCAGCTTAGGGCTGACTGGCAACACTGCAGATTTCTTT
CDR3 protein: CASSLGLTGNTADFF

J gene: TRBJ1-5
clone size: few
D gene: .
V gene: TRBV11-3
CDR3 DNA: TGTGCCAGCAGCTTGTCACTAGCGGGGGATCCCAATGAGCATTTT
CDR3 protein: CASSLSLAGDPNEHF

J gene: TRBJ1-6
clone size: .
D gene: .
V gene: TRBV11-1
CDR3 DNA: TGTGCCAGCAGCTTAGTGGCCGGTCGGGGCTCACCCCTCCACTTT
CDR3 protein: CASSLVAGRGSPLHF

J gene: TRBJ1-1
clone size: once
D gene: .
V gene: TRBV2
CDR3 DNA: TGTGCCAGCAGCTCGGGGTGCACGGATACGCCGGAAGTTTTCTTT
CDR3 protein: CASSSGCTDTPEVFF

J gene: TRBJ1-2
clone size: .
D gene: .
V gene: TRBV7-3
CDR3 DNA: TGTGCCAGCAGCTCTGGGGGGACTTGGGGAGAATATGAGTACACCTTC
CDR3 protein: CASSSGGTWGEYEYTF

J gene: TRBJ2-1
clone size: .
D gene: .
V gene: TRBV7-8
CDR3 DNA: TGTGCCAGCAGCTTCCGGGTTACGGGTGGACAGTTTTTCCAGTTCTTC
CDR3 protein: CASSFRVTGGQFFQFF

J gene: TRBJ1-6
clone size: .
D gene: .
V gene: TRBV7-9
CDR3 DNA: TGTGCCAGCAGTTCAGACGGGGGCAATTCGCCCCTCCTCTTT
CDR3 protein: CASSSDGGNSPLLF

J gene: TRBJ2-3
clone size: .
D gene: .
V gene: TRBV7-3
CDR3 DNA: TGTGCCAGCTCAAGACAGGCCAACGCCGTTGAACACTCACAGTATTTT
CDR3 protein: CASSRQANAVEHSQYF

J gene: TRBJ1-2
clone size: .
D gene: .
V gene: TRBV2
CDR3 DNA: TGTGCCAGCAGCGATGCGGGAATGGATCCGCAGCTCTTTGGCTACAGCTTC
CDR3 protein: CASSDAGMDPQLFGYSF

J gene: TRBJ2-1
clone size: .
D gene: .
V gene: TRBV7-6
CDR3 DNA: TGTGCCAGCAGCTTAGCCCCCACAGATACGCACGATTTTCAGTTCTTC
CDR3 protein: CASSLAPTDTHDFQFF

J gene: TRBJ2-1
clone size: once
D gene: .
V gene: TRBV7-7
CDR3 DNA: TGTGCTAGTAGCTTAGACACCCGACCCATCGATGGCCAGTTCTTC
CDR3 protein: CASSLDTRPIDGQFF

J gene: TRBJ2-7
clone size: .
D gene: TRBD2
V gene: TRBV9
CDR3 DNA: TGTGCCAGCAGCGAAGGCGGGGGGGCCGGTAATGAGCAGTACTTC
CDR3 protein: CASSEGGGAGNEQYF

J gene: TRBJ2-2
clone size: .
D gene: .
V gene: TRBV11-3
CDR3 DNA: TGTGCCAGCAGCTTCCAGGAGGGGGACACCGGGGAGCTGTTTTTT
CDR3 protein: CASSFQEGDTGELFF

J gene: TRBJ2-3
clone size: .
D gene: .
V gene: TRBV7-2
CDR3 DNA: TGTGCCAGCAGCTTAGTCTCCTCCACTGAGCAGTTCTTCTTT
CDR3 protein: CASSLVSSTEQFFF

J gene: TRBJ1-1
clone size: .
D gene: .
V gene: TRBV5-6
CDR3 DNA: TGTGCCAGCAGCTTTCGGGAACAACAGGGAGGAAACACTGAAGCTTTCTTT
CDR3 protein: CASSFREQQGGNTEAFF

J gene: TRBJ1-6
clone size: .
D gene: .
V gene: TRBV5-6
CDR3 DNA: TGTGCCAGCAGCCCCGTTGACGGCGGCTATAATTCACCCCTCCACTTT
CDR3 protein: CASSPVDGGYNSPLHF

J gene: TRBJ2-6
clone size: .
D gene: .
V gene: TRBV9
CDR3 DNA: TGTGCCAGCAGCGTGGGGGACCGCCAGGGAGGAAACAACGTCCTGACTTTC
CDR3 protein: CASSVGDRQGGNNVLTF

J gene: TRBJ1-1
clone size: .
D gene: .
V gene: TRBV7-3
CDR3 DNA: TGTGCCAGCAGCTTAGCCAGGGGTAACACTGAGGCTTTCTTT
CDR3 protein: CASSLARGNTEAFF

J gene: TRBJ2-1
clone size: .
D gene: .
V gene: TRBV20-1
CDR3 DNA: TGCAGTGCTAGAGCCGACAGAGACGACGACAATGAGCAGTTCTTC
CDR3 protein: CSARADRDDDNEQFF